A selection of T cell receptor beta chains follows, all from one sample in a study of blood T cell repertoires in COVID-19. Using immunoSEQ multiplex PCR, the repertoire was profiled, and TCRdb retains in-frame clones only, with some absent. The sample comprises approximately 150,000 clones, about 90% of which are singletons, and about 1.6% rests with the top ten. Sample: peripheral blood. Every receptor here comes from a woman aged 60-70 years with acute or convalescent COVID-19. The conserved cysteine and the conserved F or W are not part of the CDR3 here. Each record gives: J gene, CDR3 length, V gene, CDR3 protein.

j_gene: TRBJ2-1
len: 13
v_gene: TRBV7-8
CDR3aa: ASSLGAAGGNEQF

j_gene: TRBJ1-2
len: 10
v_gene: TRBV4-3
CDR3aa: ASSRDRYGYT

j_gene: TRBJ2-5
len: 13
v_gene: TRBV5-1
CDR3aa: ASSTGLGAGETQY

j_gene: TRBJ2-3
len: 12
v_gene: TRBV7-2
CDR3aa: ASSLRLAPDTQY

j_gene: TRBJ1-6
len: 13
v_gene: TRBV6-5
CDR3aa: ASSYSYNQDSPLH

j_gene: TRBJ2-1
len: 13
v_gene: TRBV6-6
CDR3aa: ASSYSSSGGNEQF

j_gene: TRBJ2-7
len: 15
v_gene: TRBV19
CDR3aa: ASSIAGGTDYSYEQY

j_gene: TRBJ2-5
len: 15
v_gene: TRBV3-1/TRBV3-2
CDR3aa: ASSHGLAGGPQETQY

j_gene: TRBJ2-5
len: 11
v_gene: TRBV7-9
CDR3aa: ASSRGQSETQY

j_gene: TRBJ1-2
len: 12
v_gene: TRBV28
CDR3aa: ASSLYRGGYGYT

j_gene: TRBJ2-1
len: 12
v_gene: TRBV6-5
CDR3aa: ASSLGAAYNEQF

j_gene: TRBJ2-7
len: 13
v_gene: TRBV5-8
CDR3aa: ASSLGQQGSYEQY